This T cell receptor beta chain is drawn from a study of CD8 T cells in ankylosing spondylitis. V lost 5 bases, J lost 2 bases, and 10 bases stayed unmatched. The CDR3 extends over 18 amino acids. The V gene's germline CDR1 is SGHAT and CDR2 FQDESV (reference sequence). TCRdb passed the 5' RACE reads through MiXCR, listing each CDR3 protein once. Among under 170,000 distinct CDR3 sequences, roughly 44% were seen once, and the ten largest hold about 15%. The sequence came from a male donor with ankylosing spondylitis. The rearrangement uses TRBV11-1 and TRBJ2-3, with TRBD2 matching over 13 bases. The sequenced sample was synovial fluid, either unsorted or a sorted T cell fraction (not recorded which). CDR3 nucleotide sequence: TGTGCCAGCAGCCCGCTCGGGACTAGCGGGGCGATCACAGATACGCAGTATTTT. Residues: CASSPLGTSGAITDTQYF.